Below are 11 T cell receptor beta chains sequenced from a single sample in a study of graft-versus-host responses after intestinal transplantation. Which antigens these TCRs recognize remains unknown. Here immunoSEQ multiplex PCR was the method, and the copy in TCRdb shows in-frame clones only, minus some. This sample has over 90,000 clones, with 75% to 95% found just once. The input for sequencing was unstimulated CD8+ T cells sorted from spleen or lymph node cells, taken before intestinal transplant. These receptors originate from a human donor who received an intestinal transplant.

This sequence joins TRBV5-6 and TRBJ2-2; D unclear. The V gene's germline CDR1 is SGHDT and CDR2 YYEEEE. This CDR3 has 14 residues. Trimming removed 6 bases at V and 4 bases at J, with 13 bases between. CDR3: CASTYAASTGELFF. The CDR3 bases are TGTGCCAGCACCTACGCGGCCAGCACCGGGGAGCTGTTTTTT.

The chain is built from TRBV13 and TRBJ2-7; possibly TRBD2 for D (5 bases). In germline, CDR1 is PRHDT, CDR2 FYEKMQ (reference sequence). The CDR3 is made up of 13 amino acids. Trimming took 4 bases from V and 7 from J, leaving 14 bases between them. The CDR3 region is CASSSDQSGEQYF. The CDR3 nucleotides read TGTGCCAGCAGCTCTGACCAATCGGGGGAGCAGTACTTC.

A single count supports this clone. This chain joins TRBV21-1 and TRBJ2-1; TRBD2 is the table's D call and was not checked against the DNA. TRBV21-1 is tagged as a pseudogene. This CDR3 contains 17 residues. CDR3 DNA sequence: TGTGCCAGCAGCCGGGTGGGAGCAGTACCGAAAGACAATGAGCAGTTCTTC. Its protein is CASSRVGAVPKDNEQFF.

The chain's CDR3 is CASSSGGPAGYEQYF. In DNA, the CDR3 is TGTGCCAGCAGCTCGGGGGGCCCAGCAGGCTACGAGCAGTACTTC. The chain employs TRBV5-6 and TRBJ2-7; TRBD2 might be the D (7 bases). CDR1 and CDR2 from the germline V gene are SGHDT and YYEEEE. Trimming took off 3 bases at V and 3 bases at J, with 16 bases between the two ends. The CDR3 is 15 amino acids.

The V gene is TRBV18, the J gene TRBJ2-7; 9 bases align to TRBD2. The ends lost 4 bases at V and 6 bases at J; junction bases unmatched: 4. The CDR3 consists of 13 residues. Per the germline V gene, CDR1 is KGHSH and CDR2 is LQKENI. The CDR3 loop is CASSQAGGSEQYF. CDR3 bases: TGTGCCAGCTCACAGGCGGGGGGGAGCGAGCAGTACTTC. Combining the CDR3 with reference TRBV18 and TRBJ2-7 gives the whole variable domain NAGVMQNPRHLVRRRGQEARLRCSPMKGHSHVYWYRQLPEEGLKFMVYLQKENIIDESGMPKERFSAEFPKEGPSILRIQQVVRGDSAAYFCASSQAGGSEQYFGPGTRLTVT.

CDR3 in amino acids: CASSPSSANVLTF. In DNA, the CDR3 is TGTGCCAGCTCACCCTCCTCGGCCAACGTCCTGACTTTC. This sequence joins TRBV18 and TRBJ2-6, with unresolved D. Germline CDR1 reads KGHSH; CDR2 reads LQKENI. This CDR3 is built from 13 residues. The V end lost 3 bases, the J end lost 6 bases, and 6 bases lay between the germline ends.

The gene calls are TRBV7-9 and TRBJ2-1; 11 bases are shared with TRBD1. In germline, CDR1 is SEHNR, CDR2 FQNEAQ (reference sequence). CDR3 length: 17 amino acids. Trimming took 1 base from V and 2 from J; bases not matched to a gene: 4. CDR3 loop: CASSLVLGQGAYNEQFF. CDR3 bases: TGTGCCAGCAGCTTAGTCTTGGGACAGGGGGCCTACAATGAGCAGTTCTTC.

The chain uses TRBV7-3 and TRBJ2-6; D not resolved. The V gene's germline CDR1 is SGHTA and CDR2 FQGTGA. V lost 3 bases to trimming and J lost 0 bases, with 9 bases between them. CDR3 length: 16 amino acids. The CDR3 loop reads CASSFLSGSGANVLTF. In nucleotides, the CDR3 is TGTGCCAGCAGCTTTTTGTCCGGCTCTGGGGCCAACGTCCTGACTTTC.

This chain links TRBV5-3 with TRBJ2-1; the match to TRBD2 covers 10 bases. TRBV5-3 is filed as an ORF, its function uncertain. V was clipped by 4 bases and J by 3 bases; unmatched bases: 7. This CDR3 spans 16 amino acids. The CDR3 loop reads CARSVERGGRYNEQFF. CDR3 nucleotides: TGTGCCAGAAGCGTGGAGCGGGGGGGCCGCTACAATGAGCAGTTCTTC.

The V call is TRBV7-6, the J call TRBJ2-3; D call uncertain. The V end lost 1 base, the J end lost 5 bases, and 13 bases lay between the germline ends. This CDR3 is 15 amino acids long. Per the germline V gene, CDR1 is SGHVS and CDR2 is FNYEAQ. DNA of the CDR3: TGTGCCAGCAGCTTAGAGATGACATGGCGAGATACGCAGTATTTT. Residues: CASSLEMTWRDTQYF. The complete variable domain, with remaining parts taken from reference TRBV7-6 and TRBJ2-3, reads GAGVSQSPRYKVTKRGQDVALRCDPISGHVSLYWYRQALGQGPEFLTYFNYEAQQDKSGLPNDRFSAERPEGSISTLTIQRTEQRDSAMYRCASSLEMTWRDTQYFGPGTRLTVL.

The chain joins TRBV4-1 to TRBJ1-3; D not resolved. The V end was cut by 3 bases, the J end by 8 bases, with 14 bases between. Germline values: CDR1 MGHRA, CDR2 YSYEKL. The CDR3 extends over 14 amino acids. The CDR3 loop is CASSHSAGFDTIYF. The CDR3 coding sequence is TGCGCCAGCAGCCACTCGGCGGGGTTTGACACCATATATTTT.